This entry lists 17 T cell receptor beta chains sequenced from one sample in a study of blood T cell repertoires in COVID-19. Here immunoSEQ multiplex PCR was the method, and the copy in TCRdb shows in-frame clones only, minus some. The sample yields about 330,000 clones, about 91% seen once. Material: peripheral blood. The source is a man under 40 with COVID-19, enrolled during active disease.

The chain combines TRBV6-5 with TRBJ1-6; unclear D gene. CDR3 size: 16 residues. V was shortened by 0 bases and J by 6 bases, with 12 bases between the two germline ends. In germline, CDR1 is MNHEY, CDR2 SVGAGI. The CDR3 sequence: CASSYSTGLGNSPLHF. The CDR3 bases are TGTGCCAGCAGTTACTCTACGGGGTTGGGTAATTCACCCCTCCACTTT.

The chain is built from TRBV11-3 and TRBJ2-5; tentative D call: TRBD1 (6 bases). Germline assignment: CDR1 SGHNT and CDR2 YENEEA. CDR3 size: 13 residues. The V end lost 6 bases, the J end lost 5 bases, and 13 bases lay between the germline ends. CDR3 bases: TGTGCCAGCAGGGCCCCAGGGGTGGAGACCCAGTACTTC. Encoded protein: CASRAPGVETQYF.

The chain links TRBV11-2 to TRBJ2-5; 7 bases align to TRBD1. CDR1 is SGHAT and CDR2 is FQNNGV in the germline V gene. This CDR3 has 15 amino acids. V shed 4 bases, J shed 5 bases, and the junction held 10 bases outside the gene matches. The CDR3 loop is CASSSQGGMMETQYF. CDR3 sequence (DNA): TGTGCCAGCAGCTCTCAAGGGGGCATGATGGAGACCCAGTACTTC.

This sequence joins TRBV28 and TRBJ1-2; 10 bases fit TRBD1. V lost 6 bases, J lost 7 bases, and 8 bases stayed unmatched. CDR3 length: 14 amino acids. CDR1 is MDHEN and CDR2 is SYDVKM in the germline V gene. CDR3 residues: CASRSGTGVFGYTF. CDR3 sequence (DNA): TGTGCCAGCAGGTCCGGGACAGGGGTGTTTGGCTACACCTTC.

The gene calls are TRBV7-8 and TRBJ1-3; D is possibly TRBD1 (5 bases). This CDR3 region has 13 residues. V lost 4 bases and J lost 4, with 8 bases in between. Germline V gene sequence: CDR1 SGHVS, CDR2 FQNEAQ. DNA for the CDR3: TGTGCCAGCAGCTCTGCAGGGGGAAACACCATATATTTT. The encoded protein is CASSSAGGNTIYF.

V gene TRBV12-5 combines with J gene TRBJ1-5; 8 nucleotides match TRBD1. Looked up from germline, CDR1 is LGHNT and CDR2 is FRNRAP. The CDR3 is 14 residues long. The junction had 7 bases not matched to a gene; V was cut back by 6 bases and J by 6 bases. The CDR3 DNA follows: TGTGCTAGTGGCACGACAGGGGTCCGTCAGCCCCAGCATTTT. As protein: CASGTTGVRQPQHF. Together with reference TRBV12-5 and TRBJ1-5, the CDR3 gives the full variable domain: DARVTQTPRHKVTEMGQEVTMRCQPILGHNTVFWYRQTMMQGLELLAYFRNRAPLDDSGMPKDRFSAEMPDATLATLKIQPSEPRDSAVYFCASGTTGVRQPQHFGDGTRLSIL.

The V and J genes are TRBV7-9 and TRBJ2-1, with a tentative D call TRBD1 (5 bases). CDR1 is SEHNR and CDR2 is FQNEAQ in the germline V gene (reference sequence). The CDR3 length is 15 residues. Trimming cost V 4 bases and J 0 bases, with 10 bases left between them. CDR3 sequence (DNA): TGTGCCAGCAGCTCCAGGGAAAACTCCTACAATGAGCAGTTCTTC. Translated, it gives CASSSRENSYNEQFF.

The V gene is TRBV27, the J gene TRBJ2-7; 8 bases agree with TRBD1. CDR3 length equals 15 residues. CDR1 MNHEY and CDR2 SMNVEV come from the germline V gene (reference sequence). Trimming removed 5 bases from V and 6 bases from J; junction bases left unmatched: 12. CDR3 in amino acids: CASSPPRTGRTEQYF. The CDR3 DNA follows: TGTGCCAGCAGTCCTCCCCGGACAGGGCGGACCGAGCAGTACTTC.

J is TRBJ2-3 and V is TRBV7-3; 8 nucleotides agree with TRBD1. CDR3 length: 14 amino acids. Germline CDR1 reads SGHTA; CDR2 reads FQGTGA. The V and J ends lost 6 bases and 1 base, in that order; junction bases with no gene match: 3. CDR3 in DNA: TGTGCCAGCAGAAAGACAGGGGGCACAGATACGCAGTATTTT. As protein: CASRKTGGTDTQYF.

The rearrangement uses TRBV19 and TRBJ2-1; no firm D call. Germline V CDR1 and CDR2: LNHDA, SQIVND (reference sequence). V shed 7 bases and J shed 3 bases, with 19 bases lying between them. The CDR3 covers 16 residues. CDR3 sequence (DNA): TGTGCCAGTATCCCCTCCTACCTATCTAGCTACAATGAGCAGTTCTTC. Protein product: CASIPSYLSSYNEQFF.

This chain connects TRBV6-6 to TRBJ1-1, with D perhaps TRBD1 (5 bases). V was shortened by 4 bases and J by 7 bases, with 13 bases between the two germline ends. The germline V gene has CDR1 MNHNY and CDR2 SVGAGI (reference sequence). The CDR3 consists of 13 residues. CDR3 nucleotide sequence: TGTGCCAGCAGTTCTGGGACTAAATTTGAAGCTTTCTTT. Translating gives CASSSGTKFEAFF.

This chain links TRBV10-3 with TRBJ1-1, with D perhaps matching TRBD1 (5 bases). The CDR3 loop spans 12 amino acids. Germline values: CDR1 ENHRY, CDR2 SYGVKD. The V end was cut by 10 bases, the J end by 3 bases, with 12 bases between. The CDR3 loop reads CATGGTDTEAFF. CDR3 nucleotide sequence: TGTGCCACCGGGGGGACGGACACTGAAGCTTTCTTT.

The chain links TRBV5-1 to TRBJ1-2, with a weak D call TRBD1 (6 bases). V shed 4 bases and J shed 7 bases, with 17 bases lying between them. This CDR3 contains 14 residues. Per the germline V gene, CDR1 is SGHRS and CDR2 is YFSETQ. Written as DNA, the CDR3 is TGCGCCAGCAGCCCCAGTGGGGGCCCGAGTGGCTACACCTTC. Translating gives CASSPSGGPSGYTF.

The rearrangement uses TRBV20-1 and TRBJ2-3, with TRBD2 matching 7 bases. With V trimmed by 3 bases and J by 0 bases, 9 bases remained unmatched. Germline lookup yields CDR1 DFQATT and CDR2 SNEGSKA (reference sequence). The CDR3 totals 16 residues. In DNA, the CDR3 is TGCAGTGCTAGTCGTATTGGGGGGGGGAGCACAGATACGCAGTATTTT. As protein: CSASRIGGGSTDTQYF.

The J gene is TRBJ2-7, the V gene TRBV25-1, with D perhaps matching TRBD2 (6 bases). V lost 6 bases to trimming and J lost 5 bases, with 23 bases between them. Germline lookup yields CDR1 MGHDK and CDR2 SYGVNS. The CDR3 length is 16 residues. The CDR3 coding sequence is TGTGCCAGCAGCGAAAATTGGCAGGGAGGTTTCAACGAGCAGTACTTC. Translated, it gives CASSENWQGGFNEQYF.

The rearrangement uses TRBV3-1 (or the pseudogene TRBV3-2) and TRBJ2-3, with 9 bases that match TRBD2. The V gene end was trimmed by 4 bases and the J gene end by 5 bases; junction bases not matched to a gene: 4. The CDR3 runs 14 residues. Germline V lookup: CDR1 LGHDT, CDR2 YNNKEL (reference sequence). CDR3 nucleotides: TGTGCCAGCAGCCTTAGCGGGAGCGAAGATACGCAGTATTTT. It encodes CASSLSGSEDTQYF.

The chain recombines TRBV7-3 with TRBJ2-3; 11 positions match TRBD2. The ends lost 3 bases at V and 5 bases at J; junction bases unmatched: 4. CDR3 length: 15 amino acids. Germline CDR1 SGHTA, CDR2 FQGTGA. CDR3 coding DNA: TGTGCCAGCAGCTTTAGCGGGGGGGCAGGAGATACGCAGTATTTT. Protein sequence: CASSFSGGAGDTQYF.